This T cell receptor (beta chain) was obtained from a study of persistence of HIV-infected CD4 T cells. Losses at the gene ends were 11 bases for V and 5 bases for J; bases not matched to a gene: 9. From germline, CDR1 is ENHRY and CDR2 SYGVKD. The CDR3 covers 13 residues. This nonspecific control used anti-CD3/anti-CD28 bead stimulation of CD4+ T cells. Sorting of responding CD4+ T cells relied on upregulated CD40 ligand together with CD69. Sequencing used immunoSEQ version 4 in survey mode. Generated by immunoSEQ multiplex PCR, the TCRdb table keeps only in-frame clones and is missing some. The sample lists about 45,000 clones; 80% to 95% were seen once. On this clone itself: What it recognizes is unknown.

This sequence was found in an adult man with HIV who was CMV-seropositive. The rearrangement uses TRBV10-3 and TRBJ2-1; TRBD1 matches at 7 bases. The sample in question was CD4+ T cells sorted from PBMCs after 18-hour stimulation, obtained from a patient who received antiretroviral therapy. The CDR3 DNA reads TGTGCCGCCGGGCGGCAGGGGGACAATGAGCAGTTCTTC. It encodes CAAGRQGDNEQFF.